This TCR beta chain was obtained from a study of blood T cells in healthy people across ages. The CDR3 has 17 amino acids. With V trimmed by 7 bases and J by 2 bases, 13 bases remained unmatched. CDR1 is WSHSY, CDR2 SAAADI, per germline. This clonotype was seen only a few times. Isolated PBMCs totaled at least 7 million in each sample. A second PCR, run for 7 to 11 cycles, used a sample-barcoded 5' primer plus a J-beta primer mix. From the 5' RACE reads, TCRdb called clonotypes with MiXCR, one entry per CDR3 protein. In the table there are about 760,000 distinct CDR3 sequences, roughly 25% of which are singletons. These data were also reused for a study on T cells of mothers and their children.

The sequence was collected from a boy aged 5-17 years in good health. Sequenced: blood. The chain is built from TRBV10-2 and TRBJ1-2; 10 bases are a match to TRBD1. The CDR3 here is CASTVSGQGPINYGYTF. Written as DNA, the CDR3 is TGCGCCAGCACGGTATCGGGACAGGGGCCGATAAACTATGGCTACACCTTC.